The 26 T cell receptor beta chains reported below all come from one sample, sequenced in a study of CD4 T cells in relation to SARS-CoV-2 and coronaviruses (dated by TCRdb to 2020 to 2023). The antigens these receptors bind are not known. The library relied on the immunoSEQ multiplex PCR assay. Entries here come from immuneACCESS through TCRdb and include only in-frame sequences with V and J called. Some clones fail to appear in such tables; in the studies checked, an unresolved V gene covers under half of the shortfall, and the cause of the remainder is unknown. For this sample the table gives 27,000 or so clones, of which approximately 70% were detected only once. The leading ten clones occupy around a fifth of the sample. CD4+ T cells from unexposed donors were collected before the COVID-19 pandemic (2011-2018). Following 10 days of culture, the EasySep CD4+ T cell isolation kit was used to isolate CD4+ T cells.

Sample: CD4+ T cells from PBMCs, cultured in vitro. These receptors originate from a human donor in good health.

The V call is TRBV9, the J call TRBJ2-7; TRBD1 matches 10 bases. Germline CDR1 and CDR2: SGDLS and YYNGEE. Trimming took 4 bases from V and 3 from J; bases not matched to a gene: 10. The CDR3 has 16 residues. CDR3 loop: CASSPPPGTGVYEQYF. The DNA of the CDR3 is TGTGCCAGCAGCCCCCCTCCCGGGACAGGGGTCTACGAGCAGTACTTC.

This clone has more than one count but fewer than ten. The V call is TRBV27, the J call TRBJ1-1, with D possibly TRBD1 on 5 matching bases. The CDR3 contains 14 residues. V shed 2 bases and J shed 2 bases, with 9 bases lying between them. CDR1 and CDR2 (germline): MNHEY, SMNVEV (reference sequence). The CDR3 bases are TGTGCCAGCAGTTTAAGCAGGGCTAACACTGAAGCTTTCTTT. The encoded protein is CASSLSRANTEAFF.

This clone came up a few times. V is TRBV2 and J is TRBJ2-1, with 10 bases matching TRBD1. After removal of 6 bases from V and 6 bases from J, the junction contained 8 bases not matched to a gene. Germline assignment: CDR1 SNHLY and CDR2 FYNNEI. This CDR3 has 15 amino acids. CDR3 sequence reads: CASSPDRGLGNEQFF. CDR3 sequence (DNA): TGTGCCAGCAGCCCTGACAGGGGGCTCGGCAATGAGCAGTTCTTC.

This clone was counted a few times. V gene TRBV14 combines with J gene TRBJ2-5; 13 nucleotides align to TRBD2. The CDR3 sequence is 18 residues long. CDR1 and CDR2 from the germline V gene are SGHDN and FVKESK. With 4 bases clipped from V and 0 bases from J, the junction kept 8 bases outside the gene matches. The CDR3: CASSRGLAGTTYQETQYF. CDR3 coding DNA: TGTGCCAGCAGCCGGGGACTAGCGGGAACCACGTACCAAGAGACCCAGTACTTC.

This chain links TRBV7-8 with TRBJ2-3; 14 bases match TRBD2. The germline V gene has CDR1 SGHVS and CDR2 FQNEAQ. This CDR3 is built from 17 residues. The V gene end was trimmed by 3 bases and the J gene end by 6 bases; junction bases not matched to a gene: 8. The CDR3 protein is CASSFLSGLAGVDTQYF. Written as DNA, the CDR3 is TGTGCCAGCAGCTTTCTGTCGGGACTAGCGGGAGTGGATACGCAGTATTTT.

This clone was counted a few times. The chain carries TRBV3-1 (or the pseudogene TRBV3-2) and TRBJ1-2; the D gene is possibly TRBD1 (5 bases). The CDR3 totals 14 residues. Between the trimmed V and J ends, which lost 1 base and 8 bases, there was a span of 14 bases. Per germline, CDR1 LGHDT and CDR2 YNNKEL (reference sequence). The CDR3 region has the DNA TGTGCCAGCAGCCAAGCGGCAGGGCTAAGGGGCTACACCTTC. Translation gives CASSQAAGLRGYTF.

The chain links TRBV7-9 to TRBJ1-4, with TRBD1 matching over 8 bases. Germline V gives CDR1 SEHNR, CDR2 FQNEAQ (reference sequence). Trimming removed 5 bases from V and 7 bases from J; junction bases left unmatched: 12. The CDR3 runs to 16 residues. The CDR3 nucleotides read TGTGCCAGCAGCCCTACCACCGGGACAGGCCGTGAAAAACTGTTTTTT. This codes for CASSPTTGTGREKLFF.

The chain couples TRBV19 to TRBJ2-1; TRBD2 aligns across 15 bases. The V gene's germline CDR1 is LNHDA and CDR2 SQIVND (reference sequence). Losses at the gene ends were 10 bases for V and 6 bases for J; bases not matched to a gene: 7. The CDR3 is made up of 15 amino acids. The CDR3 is CATRTSGGAGNEQFF. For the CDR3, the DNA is TGTGCCACCCGGACTAGCGGGGGGGCCGGCAATGAGCAGTTCTTC.

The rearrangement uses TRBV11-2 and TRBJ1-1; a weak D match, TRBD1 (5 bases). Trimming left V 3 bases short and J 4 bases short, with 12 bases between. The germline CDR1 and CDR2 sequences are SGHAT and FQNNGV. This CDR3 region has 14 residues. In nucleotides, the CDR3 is TGTGCCAGCAGCTTGGAACATGGGGCCACTGAAGCTTTCTTT. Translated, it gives CASSLEHGATEAFF.

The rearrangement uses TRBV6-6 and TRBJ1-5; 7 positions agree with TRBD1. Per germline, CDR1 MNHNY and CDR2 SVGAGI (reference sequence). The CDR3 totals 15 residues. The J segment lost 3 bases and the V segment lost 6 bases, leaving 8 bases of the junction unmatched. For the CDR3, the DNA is TGTGCCAGCAGGGCGATGGACAGGAACAATCAGCCCCAGCATTTT. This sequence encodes CASRAMDRNNQPQHF.

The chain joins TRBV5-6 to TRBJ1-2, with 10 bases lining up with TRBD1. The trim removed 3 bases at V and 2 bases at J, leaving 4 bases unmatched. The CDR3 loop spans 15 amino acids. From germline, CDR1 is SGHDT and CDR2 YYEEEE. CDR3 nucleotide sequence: TGTGCCAGCAGCTCGGGACAGGGGCTCAACTATGGCTACACCTTC. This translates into CASSSGQGLNYGYTF.

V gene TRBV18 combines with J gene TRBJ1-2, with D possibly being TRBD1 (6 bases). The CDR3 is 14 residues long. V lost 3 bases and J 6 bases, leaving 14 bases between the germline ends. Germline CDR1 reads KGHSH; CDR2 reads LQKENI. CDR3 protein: CASSPRGGWDGYTF. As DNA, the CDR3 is TGTGCCAGCTCACCGAGGGGGGGCTGGGATGGCTACACCTTC.

Written as DNA, the CDR3 is TGTGCCAGCAGCGCCCATCCGGGAAACTCTGGAAACACCATATATTTT. This translates into CASSAHPGNSGNTIYF. V and J are TRBV7-2 and TRBJ1-3, with D unclear. The CDR3 is 16 amino acids. From germline, CDR1 is SGHTA and CDR2 FQGNSA. With 5 bases removed from V and 0 bases from J, the gap between germline ends came to 14 bases.

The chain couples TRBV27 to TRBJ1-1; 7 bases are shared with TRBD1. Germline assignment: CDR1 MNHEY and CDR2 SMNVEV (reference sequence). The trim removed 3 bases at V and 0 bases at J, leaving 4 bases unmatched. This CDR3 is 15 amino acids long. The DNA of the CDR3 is TGTGCCAGCAGTTTTCAGGGGGGACTGAACACTGAAGCTTTCTTT. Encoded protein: CASSFQGGLNTEAFF.

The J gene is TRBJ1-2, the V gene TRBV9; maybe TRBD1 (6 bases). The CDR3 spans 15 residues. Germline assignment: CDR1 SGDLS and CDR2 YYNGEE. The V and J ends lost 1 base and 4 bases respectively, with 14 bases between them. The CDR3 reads CASSVTGTPLYGYTF. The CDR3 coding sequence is TGTGCCAGCAGCGTAACAGGGACCCCACTCTATGGCTACACCTTC.

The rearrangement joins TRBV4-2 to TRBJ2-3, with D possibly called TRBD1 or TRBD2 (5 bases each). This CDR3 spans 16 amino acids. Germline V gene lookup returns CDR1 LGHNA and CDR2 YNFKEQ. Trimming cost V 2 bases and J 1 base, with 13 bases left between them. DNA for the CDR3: TGTGCCAGCAGCCAAATCGGGACGGGTCGCACAGATACGCAGTATTTT. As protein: CASSQIGTGRTDTQYF.

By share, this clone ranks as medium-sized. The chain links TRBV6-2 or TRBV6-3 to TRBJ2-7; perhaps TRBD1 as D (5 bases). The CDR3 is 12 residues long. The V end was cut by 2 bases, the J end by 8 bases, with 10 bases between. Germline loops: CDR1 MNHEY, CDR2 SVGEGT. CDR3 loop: CASSYAQGKQYF. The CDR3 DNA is TGTGCCAGCAGTTACGCGCAGGGCAAGCAGTACTTC.

The CDR3 loop is CASSSPSGGVNEQFF. The CDR3 DNA reads as TGTGCCAGCAGTTCCCCTAGCGGGGGGGTCAATGAGCAGTTCTTC. This chain connects TRBV6-5 to TRBJ2-1, with 12 positions matching TRBD2. Germline CDR1 MNHEY, CDR2 SVGAGI. The CDR3 covers 15 residues. Trimming took 4 bases from V and 6 from J; bases not matched to a gene: 4.

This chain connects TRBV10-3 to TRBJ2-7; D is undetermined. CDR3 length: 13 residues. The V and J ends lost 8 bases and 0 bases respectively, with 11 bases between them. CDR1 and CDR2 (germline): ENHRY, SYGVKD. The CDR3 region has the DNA TGTGCCATCGGTGGCGGTGCCTCCTACGAGCAGTACTTC. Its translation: CAIGGGASYEQYF.

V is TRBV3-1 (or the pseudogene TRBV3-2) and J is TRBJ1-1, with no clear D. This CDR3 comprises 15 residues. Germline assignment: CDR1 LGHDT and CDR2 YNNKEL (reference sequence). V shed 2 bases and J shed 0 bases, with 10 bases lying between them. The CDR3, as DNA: TGTGCCAGCAGCCAATTAGGTTTTATGAACACTGAAGCTTTCTTT. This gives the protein CASSQLGFMNTEAFF.

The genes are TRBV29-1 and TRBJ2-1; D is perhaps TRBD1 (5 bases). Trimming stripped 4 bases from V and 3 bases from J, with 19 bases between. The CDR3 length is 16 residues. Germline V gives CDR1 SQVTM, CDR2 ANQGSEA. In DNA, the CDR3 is TGCAGCGTTGCGGACAATGACAACCGGGTCTACAATGAGCAGTTCTTC. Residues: CSVADNDNRVYNEQFF.

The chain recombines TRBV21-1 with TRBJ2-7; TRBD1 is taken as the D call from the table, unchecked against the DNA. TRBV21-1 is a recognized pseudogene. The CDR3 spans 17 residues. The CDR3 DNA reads TGTGCCAGCAGCAAAGCCAGACAGTGGCCCGCCTTCTACGAGCAGTACTTC. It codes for CASSKARQWPAFYEQYF.

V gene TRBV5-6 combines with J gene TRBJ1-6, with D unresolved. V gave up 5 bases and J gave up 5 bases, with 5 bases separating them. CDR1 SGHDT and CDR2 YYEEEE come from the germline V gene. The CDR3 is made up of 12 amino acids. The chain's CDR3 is CASRKNNSPLHF. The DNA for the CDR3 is TGTGCCAGCAGAAAGAATAATTCACCCCTCCACTTT.

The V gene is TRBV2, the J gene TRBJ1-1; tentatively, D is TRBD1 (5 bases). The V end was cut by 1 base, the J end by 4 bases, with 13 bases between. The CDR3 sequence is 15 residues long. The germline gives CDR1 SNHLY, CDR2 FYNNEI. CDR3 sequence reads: CASSEGFGGGTEAFF. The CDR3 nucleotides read TGTGCCAGCAGTGAAGGGTTTGGGGGGGGCACTGAAGCTTTCTTT.

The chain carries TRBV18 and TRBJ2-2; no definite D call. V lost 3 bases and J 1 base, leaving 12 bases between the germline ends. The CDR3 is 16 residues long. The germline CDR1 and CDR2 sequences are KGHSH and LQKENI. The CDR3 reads CASSPPNARNTGELFF. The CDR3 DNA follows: TGTGCCAGCTCACCGCCGAACGCCCGGAACACCGGGGAGCTGTTTTTT.

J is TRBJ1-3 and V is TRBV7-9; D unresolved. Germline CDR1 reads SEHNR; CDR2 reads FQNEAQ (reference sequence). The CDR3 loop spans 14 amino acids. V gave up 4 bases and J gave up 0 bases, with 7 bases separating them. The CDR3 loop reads CASSSYSSGNTIYF. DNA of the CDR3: TGTGCCAGCAGCTCCTACTCCTCTGGAAACACCATATATTTT.